This T cell receptor beta chain appears in the sequencing data of a study of cytomegalovirus exposure and HLA in healthy donors. Across the whole study: A later analysis reported the same platform for the 90 to 150 validation repertoires and the roughly 650 first-cohort repertoires. General study points: Researchers counted roughly 160 TCR beta chains as cytomegalovirus-associated. The CMV antigen specificity of a few CMV-associated chains was confirmed through in vitro analysis. Most TCR sequences were uncommon, yet certain public TCRs appeared in many donors.

Produced via immunoSEQ multiplex PCR; TCRdb's table is partial and in-frame only. The sample records 150,000 to 180,000 clones, 86% being singletons. Germline values: CDR1 SGHVS, CDR2 FNYEAQ. Deletions cut 1 base from V and 6 bases from J, with 9 bases between. The CDR3 consists of 14 residues. This clone was observed a single time. Its target is unknown. J is TRBJ2-2 and V is TRBV7-6; D unclear. Sample: PBMCs. The sequence was obtained from a man aged 18 to 29 in good health and CMV-seropositive. The CDR3 reads CASSLGHQAGELFF. The CDR3 nucleotides read TGTGCCAGCAGCTTAGGGCATCAAGCCGGGGAGCTGTTTTTT.